This TCR beta chain was identified in a study of T-cell memory formation after mild COVID-19. Broader study findings: Largely, contracting CD4+ clones fell within CM and EM, and contracting CD8+ clones within EMRA. The second-wave clones peaking on day 37 were not confirmed as SARS-CoV-2-specific.

Comments on this clonotype: What it recognizes is unknown.

The CDR3 runs 14 residues. V was clipped by 6 bases and J by 2 bases, with 13 bases between them. TCRdb processed the 5' RACE reads anew with MiXCR; each CDR3 protein has one entry. The table shows over 450,000 distinct CDR3 sequences, with around 20% occurring only once. Sequencing was carried out using PBMCs or a T cell subset sorted from them (not recorded which). The clonotype was recovered from an adult woman who had mild COVID-19 (a few samples of this study predate the infection). Cell type and time point are not known. V and J are TRBV12-3 or TRBV12-4 and TRBJ1-1; unclear D gene. The CDR3 spells CASSLRPLNTEAFF. The CDR3 DNA sequence: TGTGCCAGCAGCCTCAGACCACTTAACACTGAAGCTTTCTTT.